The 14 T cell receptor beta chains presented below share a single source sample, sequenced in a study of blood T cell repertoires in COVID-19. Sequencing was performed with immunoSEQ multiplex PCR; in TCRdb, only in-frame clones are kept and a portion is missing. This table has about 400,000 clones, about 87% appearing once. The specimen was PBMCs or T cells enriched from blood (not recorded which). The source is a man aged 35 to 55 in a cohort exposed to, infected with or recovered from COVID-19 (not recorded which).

In nucleotides, the CDR3 is TGTGCCAGTAGTATCGGAGCGGGGTCTGACAAAAACATTCAGTACTTC. Translation gives CASSIGAGSDKNIQYF. This sequence joins TRBV19 and TRBJ2-4, with 7 bases matching TRBD2. Germline CDR1 is LNHDA and CDR2 is SQIVND (reference sequence). V lost 3 bases to trimming and J lost 3 bases; unmatched junction nucleotides: 8. CDR3 length: 16 residues.

DNA of the CDR3: TGTGCCACCGCTTCGCCTAGCGGGACGCAGTTCTTC. Translated, it gives CATASPSGTQFF. The rearrangement uses TRBV19 and TRBJ2-1, with 9 bases lining up with TRBD2. The germline V gene encodes CDR1 LNHDA and CDR2 SQIVND (reference sequence). Trimming removed 10 bases from V and 12 bases from J; junction bases left unmatched: 10. The CDR3 length is 12 residues. The variable domain in full, completed from reference TRBV19 and TRBJ2-1, reads DGGITQSPKYLFRKEGQNVTLSCEQNLNHDAMYWYRQDPGQGLRLIYYSQIVNDFQKGDIAEGYSVSREKKESFPLTVTSAQKNPTAFYLCATASPSGTQFFGPGTRLTVL.

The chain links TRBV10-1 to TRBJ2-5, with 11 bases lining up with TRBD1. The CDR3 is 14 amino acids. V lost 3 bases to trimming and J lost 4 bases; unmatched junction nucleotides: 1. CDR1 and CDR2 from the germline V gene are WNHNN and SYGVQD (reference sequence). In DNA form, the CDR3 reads TGCGCCAGCAGTGATGGGACAGGGGGAGAGACCCAGTACTTC. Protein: CASSDGTGGETQYF.

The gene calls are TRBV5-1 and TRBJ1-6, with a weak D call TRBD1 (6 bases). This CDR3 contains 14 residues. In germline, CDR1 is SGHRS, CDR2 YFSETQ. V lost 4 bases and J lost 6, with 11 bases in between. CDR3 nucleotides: TGCGCCAGCAGCCCAGGACAGCTTAATTCACCCCTCCACTTT. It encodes CASSPGQLNSPLHF.

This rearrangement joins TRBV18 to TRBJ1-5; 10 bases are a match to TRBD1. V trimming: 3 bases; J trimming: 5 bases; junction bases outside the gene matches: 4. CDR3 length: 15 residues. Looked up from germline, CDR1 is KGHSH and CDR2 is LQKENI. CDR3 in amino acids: CASSPGTGAYQPQHF. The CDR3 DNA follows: TGTGCCAGCTCACCCGGGACAGGGGCTTATCAGCCCCAGCATTTT.

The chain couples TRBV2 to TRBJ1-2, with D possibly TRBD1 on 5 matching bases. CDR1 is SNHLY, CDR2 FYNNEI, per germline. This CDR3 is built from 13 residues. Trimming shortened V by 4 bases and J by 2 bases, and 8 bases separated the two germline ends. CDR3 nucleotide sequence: TGTGCCAGCAGTGCAGGGTCGAACTATGGCTACACCTTC. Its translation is CASSAGSNYGYTF.

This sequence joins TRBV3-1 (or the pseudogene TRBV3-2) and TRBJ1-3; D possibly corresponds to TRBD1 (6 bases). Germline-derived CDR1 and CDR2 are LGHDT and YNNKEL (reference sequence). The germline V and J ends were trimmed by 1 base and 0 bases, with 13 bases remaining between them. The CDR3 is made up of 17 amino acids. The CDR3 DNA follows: TGTGCCAGCAGCCAAGGACAGGTCAGAAACTCTGGAAACACCATATATTTT. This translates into CASSQGQVRNSGNTIYF.

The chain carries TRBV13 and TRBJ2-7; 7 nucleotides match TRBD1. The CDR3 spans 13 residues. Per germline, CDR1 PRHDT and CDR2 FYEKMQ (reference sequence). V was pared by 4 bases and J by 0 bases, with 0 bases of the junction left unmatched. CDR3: CASSWTGSYEQYF. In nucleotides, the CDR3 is TGTGCCAGCAGCTGGACAGGCTCCTACGAGCAGTACTTC.

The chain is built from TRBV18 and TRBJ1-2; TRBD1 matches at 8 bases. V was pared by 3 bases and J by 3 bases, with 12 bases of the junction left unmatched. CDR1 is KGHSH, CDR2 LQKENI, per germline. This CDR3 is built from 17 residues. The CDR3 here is CASSPLPGDRRDYGYTF. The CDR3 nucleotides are TGTGCCAGCTCACCCCTACCGGGGGACAGGAGGGACTATGGCTACACCTTC.

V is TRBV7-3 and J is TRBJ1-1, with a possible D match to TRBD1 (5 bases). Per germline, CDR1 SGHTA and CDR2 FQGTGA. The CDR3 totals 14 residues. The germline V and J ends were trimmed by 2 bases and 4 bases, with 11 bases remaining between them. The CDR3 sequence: CASSLLGVGTEAFF. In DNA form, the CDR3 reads TGTGCCAGCAGCTTATTAGGGGTCGGCACTGAAGCTTTCTTT.

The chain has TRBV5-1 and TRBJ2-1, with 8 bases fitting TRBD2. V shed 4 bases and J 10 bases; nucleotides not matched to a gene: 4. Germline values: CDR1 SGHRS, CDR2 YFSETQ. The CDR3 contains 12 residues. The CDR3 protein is CASSLSGVEQFF. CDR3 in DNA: TGCGCCAGCAGCCTTAGCGGGGTCGAGCAGTTCTTC.

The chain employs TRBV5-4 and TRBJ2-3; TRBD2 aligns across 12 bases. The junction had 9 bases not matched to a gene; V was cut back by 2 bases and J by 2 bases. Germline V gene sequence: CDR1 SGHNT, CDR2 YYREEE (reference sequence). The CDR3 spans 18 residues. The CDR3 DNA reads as TGTGCCAGCAGCTTAGTCCTAGCGGGAGGGTCCGTCACAGATACGCAGTATTTT. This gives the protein CASSLVLAGGSVTDTQYF.

In DNA form, the CDR3 reads TGTGCCAGCAGCTTATATCAGGGACTAGCGGGAGGAAACTCCTACGAGCAGTACTTC. Encoded protein: CASSLYQGLAGGNSYEQYF. The rearrangement joins TRBV7-9 to TRBJ2-7, with TRBD2 matching over 15 bases. The CDR3 runs to 19 residues. V shed 2 bases and J 0 bases; nucleotides not matched to a gene: 8. Germline V gene sequence: CDR1 SEHNR, CDR2 FQNEAQ (reference sequence).

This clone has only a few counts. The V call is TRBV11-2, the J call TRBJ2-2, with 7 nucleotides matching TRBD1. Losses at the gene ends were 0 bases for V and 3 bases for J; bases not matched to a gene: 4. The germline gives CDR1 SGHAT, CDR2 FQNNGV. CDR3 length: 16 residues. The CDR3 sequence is CASSLDNRGYTGELFF. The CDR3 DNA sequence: TGTGCCAGCAGCTTAGATAACAGGGGTTACACCGGGGAGCTGTTTTTT.